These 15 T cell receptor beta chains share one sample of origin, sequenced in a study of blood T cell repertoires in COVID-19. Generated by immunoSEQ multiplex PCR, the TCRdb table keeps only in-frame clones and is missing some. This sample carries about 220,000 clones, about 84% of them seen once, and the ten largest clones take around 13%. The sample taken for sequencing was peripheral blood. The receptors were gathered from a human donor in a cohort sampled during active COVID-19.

CDR3 nucleotides: TGTGCCAGCAGTGAAGTAGGACAGGGAGGCCATCAGTACTTC. This encodes CASSEVGQGGHQYF. The chain has TRBV6-1 and TRBJ2-4; 8 nucleotides align to TRBD1. V dropped 1 base and J dropped 12; count of bases not matched to a gene: 8. The germline gives CDR1 MNHNS, CDR2 SASEGT. The CDR3 extends over 14 amino acids.

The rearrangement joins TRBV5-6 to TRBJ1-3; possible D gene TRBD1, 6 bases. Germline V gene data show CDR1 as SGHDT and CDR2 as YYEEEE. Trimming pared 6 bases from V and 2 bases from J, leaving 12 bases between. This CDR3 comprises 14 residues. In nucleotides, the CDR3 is TGTGCCAGCACAGCAAGGGGGACTGGAAACACCATATATTTT. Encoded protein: CASTARGTGNTIYF.

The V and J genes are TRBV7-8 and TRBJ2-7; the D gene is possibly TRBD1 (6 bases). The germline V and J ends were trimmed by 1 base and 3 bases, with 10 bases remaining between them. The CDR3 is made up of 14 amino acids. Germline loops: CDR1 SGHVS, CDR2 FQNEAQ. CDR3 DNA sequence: TGTGCCAGCAGCTTAGGGACAGCCTACTACGAGCAGTACTTC. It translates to CASSLGTAYYEQYF.

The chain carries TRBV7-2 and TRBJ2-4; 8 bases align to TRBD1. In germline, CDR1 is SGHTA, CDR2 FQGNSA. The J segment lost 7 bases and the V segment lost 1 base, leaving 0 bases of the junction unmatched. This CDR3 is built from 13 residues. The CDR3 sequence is CASSLGDRNIQYF. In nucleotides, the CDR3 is TGTGCCAGCAGCTTAGGGGACAGGAACATTCAGTACTTC.

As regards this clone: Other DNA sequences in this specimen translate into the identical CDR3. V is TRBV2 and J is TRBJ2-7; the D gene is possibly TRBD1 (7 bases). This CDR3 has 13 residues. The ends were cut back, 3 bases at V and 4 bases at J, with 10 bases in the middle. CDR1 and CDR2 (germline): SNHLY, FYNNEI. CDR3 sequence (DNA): TGTGCCAGCAGTGAGACAGGGACTTACGAGCAGTACTTC. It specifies CASSETGTYEQYF.

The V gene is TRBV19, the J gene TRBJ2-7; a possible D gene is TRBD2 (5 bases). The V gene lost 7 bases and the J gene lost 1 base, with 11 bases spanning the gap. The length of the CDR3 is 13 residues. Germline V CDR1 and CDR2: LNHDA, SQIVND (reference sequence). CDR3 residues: CASTRTGSYEQYF. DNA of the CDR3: TGTGCCAGTACCCGGACTGGTTCCTACGAGCAGTACTTC.

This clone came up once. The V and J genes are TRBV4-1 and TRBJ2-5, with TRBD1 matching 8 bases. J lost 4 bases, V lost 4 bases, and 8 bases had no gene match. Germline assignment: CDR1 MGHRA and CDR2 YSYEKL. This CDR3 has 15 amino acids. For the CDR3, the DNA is TGCGCCAGCAGCCTGGACAGGGCGGTGGGAGAGACCCAGTACTTC. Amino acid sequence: CASSLDRAVGETQYF.

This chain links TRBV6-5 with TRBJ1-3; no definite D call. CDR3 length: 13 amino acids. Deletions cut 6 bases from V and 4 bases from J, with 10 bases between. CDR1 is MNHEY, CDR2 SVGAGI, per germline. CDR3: CASSTAQGNTIYF. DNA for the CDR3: TGTGCCAGCAGCACCGCTCAGGGAAACACCATATATTTT.

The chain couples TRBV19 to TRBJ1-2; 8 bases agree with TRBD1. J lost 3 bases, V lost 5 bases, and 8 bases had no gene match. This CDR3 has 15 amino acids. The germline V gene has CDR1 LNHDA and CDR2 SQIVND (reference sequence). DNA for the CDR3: TGTGCCAGTAGTGTCGACAGGGGAGAGCACTATGGCTACACCTTC. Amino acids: CASSVDRGEHYGYTF.

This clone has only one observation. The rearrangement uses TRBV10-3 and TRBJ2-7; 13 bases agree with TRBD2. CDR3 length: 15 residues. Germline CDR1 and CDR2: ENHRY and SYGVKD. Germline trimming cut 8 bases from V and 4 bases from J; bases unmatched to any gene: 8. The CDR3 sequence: CAIGTSGALLYEQYF. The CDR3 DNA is TGTGCCATCGGGACTAGCGGGGCCTTATTGTACGAGCAGTACTTC.

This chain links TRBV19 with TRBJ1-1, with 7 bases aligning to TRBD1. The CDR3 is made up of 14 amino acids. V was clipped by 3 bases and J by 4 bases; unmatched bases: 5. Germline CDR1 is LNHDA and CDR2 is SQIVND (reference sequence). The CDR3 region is CASSIGTEGTEAFF. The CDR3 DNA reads TGTGCCAGTAGTATTGGGACAGAGGGCACTGAAGCTTTCTTT.

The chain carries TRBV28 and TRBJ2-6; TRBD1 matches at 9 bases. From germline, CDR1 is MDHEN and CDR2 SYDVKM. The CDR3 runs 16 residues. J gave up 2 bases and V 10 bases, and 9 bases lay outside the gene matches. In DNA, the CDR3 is TGTGCCACCGAAGGCGGGGACAGGGCTGGGGCCAACGTCCTGACTTTC. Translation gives CATEGGDRAGANVLTF.

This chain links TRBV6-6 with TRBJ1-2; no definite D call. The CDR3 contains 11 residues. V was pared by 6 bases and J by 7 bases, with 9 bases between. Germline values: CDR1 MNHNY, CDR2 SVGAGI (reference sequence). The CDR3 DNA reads TGTGCCAGCAGCCCTAATCTTGGCTACACCTTC. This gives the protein CASSPNLGYTF.

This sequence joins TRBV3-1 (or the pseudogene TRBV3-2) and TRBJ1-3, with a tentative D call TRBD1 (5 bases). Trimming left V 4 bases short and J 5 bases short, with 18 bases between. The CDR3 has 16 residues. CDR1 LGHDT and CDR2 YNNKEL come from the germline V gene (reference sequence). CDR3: CASSREGPSIRNTIYF. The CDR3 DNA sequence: TGTGCCAGCAGCCGGGAGGGACCTAGTATCAGAAACACCATATATTTT.

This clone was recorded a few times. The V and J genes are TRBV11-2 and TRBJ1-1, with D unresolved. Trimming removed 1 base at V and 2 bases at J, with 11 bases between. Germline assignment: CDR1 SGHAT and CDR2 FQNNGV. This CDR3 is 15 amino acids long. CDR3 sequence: CASSLASGVNTEAFF. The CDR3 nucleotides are TGTGCCAGCAGCTTAGCGTCCGGGGTTAACACTGAAGCTTTCTTT.